This entry is about one TCR beta chain. It was during active infection that Seattle patients were enrolled and then longitudinally followed. Sequencing used immunoSEQ multiplex PCR; TCRdb keeps in-frame clones, though not all of them. The sample consists of roughly 200,000 clones, 81% of them appearing once. These data originate in a study of blood T cell repertoires in COVID-19. Study context: Samples came from the United States, Italy and Spain, spanning acute and convalescent COVID-19. PBMCs, B-cell-depleted T cells, or T cells provided the cDNA or gDNA that made up the material.

The CDR3 has 14 residues. Trimming removed 8 bases from V and 7 bases from J; junction bases left unmatched: 10. Per germline, CDR1 MNHEY and CDR2 SMNVEV (reference sequence). The receptor was isolated from a woman aged 40 to 50 with COVID-19, enrolled during active disease. This chain connects TRBV27 to TRBJ1-4; 7 nucleotides match TRBD1. Sequences were obtained from peripheral blood. In nucleotides, the CDR3 is TGTGCCAGCCGACAGGGATTTCGGGGTGAAAAACTGTTTTTT. This sequence encodes CASRQGFRGEKLFF.